Listed below are T cell receptor beta chains from one sample, sequenced in a study of CD8 T cells in Susac syndrome. TCRdb re-analysed the immunoSEQ multiplex PCR reads in MiXCR, keeping a single row per CDR3 protein. The sample contains about 180,000 distinct CDR3 sequences, approximately 94% of which appear only once. Material: CD4+ T cells from PBMCs. The receptors come from a human donor with multiple sclerosis. CDR3s include the opening cysteine and the closing phenylalanine or tryptophan. D genes are given only for firm matches. Expanded clones get a size class; other rows say once, few or many, or leave the size out.

clone_size | d_call | j_call | v_call | cdr3_nt | cdr3_aa
NA | NA | TRBJ2-7 | TRBV7-9 | TGTGCCAGCAGCTTCCCGGACGGAGTCGAGCAGTACTTC | CASSFPDGVEQYF
NA | TRBD1 | TRBJ1-5 | TRBV4-1 | TGCGCCAGCAGCCAATTACAGGGGTCGATCAATCAGCCCCAGCATTTT | CASSQLQGSINQPQHF
NA | NA | TRBJ1-1 | TRBV2 | TGTGCCAGCAGTGAAGTGGCGGGGAGTATCACTGAAGCTTTCTTT | CASSEVAGSITEAFF
NA | NA | TRBJ2-3 | TRBV30 | TGTGCCGAGCAGGGTACCACAGATACGCAGTATTTT | CAEQGTTDTQYF
NA | NA | TRBJ2-3 | TRBV5-1 | TGCGCCAGCAGCTTGGAGGCAACAAGCACAGATACGCAGTATTTT | CASSLEATSTDTQYF
NA | TRBD1 | TRBJ2-5 | TRBV29-1 | TGCAGCGTTGGGATGCCAGGGGGTTTGAGAGAGACCCAGTACTTC | CSVGMPGGLRETQYF
NA | NA | TRBJ2-5 | TRBV7-2 | TGTGCCAGCAGCTCCATTTCGTTTTCTGGGGAGACCCAGTACTTC | CASSSISFSGETQYF
NA | NA | TRBJ1-2 | TRBV9 | TGTGCCAGCAGCGTAGACAGCAATGGTGGCTACACCTTC | CASSVDSNGGYTF
NA | NA | TRBJ2-5 | TRBV28 | TGTGCCAGCAGTCTGACTCGAGAGACCCAGTACTTC | CASSLTRETQYF
NA | TRBD2 | TRBJ2-5 | TRBV10-3 | TGTGCCACCTCGTGGGAGCGGGGGGACCAAGAGACCCAGTACTTC | CATSWERGDQETQYF
once | NA | TRBJ2-3 | TRBV27 | TGTGCCAGCAGTTTTACAAACACAGATACGCAGTATTTT | CASSFTNTDTQYF
NA | TRBD2 | TRBJ2-1 | TRBV6-6 | TGTGCCAGCAGTCGGGCGGGGGACAATGAGCAGTTCTTC | CASSRAGDNEQFF
NA | NA | TRBJ2-7 | TRBV30 | TGTGCCTGGGGAGCAGGCCCCTACGAGCAGTACTTC | CAWGAGPYEQYF
NA | NA | TRBJ1-2 | TRBV7-9 | TGTGCCAGCAGGGGCCAGTCTTCGGAGGAGCACACCTTC | CASRGQSSEEHTF
NA | NA | TRBJ2-3 | TRBV20-1 | TGCAGTGCTAGAGCTGCTCACACAGATACGCAGTATTTT | CSARAAHTDTQYF
NA | NA | TRBJ2-7 | TRBV6-5 | TGTGCCAGCAGTTACCGGGAGACATCAGCGGGTGACTCCTACGAGCAGTACTTC | CASSYRETSAGDSYEQYF
NA | NA | TRBJ1-1 | TRBV29-1 | TGCAGCGTTGATCGGGACCTCCGTGAAGCTTTCTTT | CSVDRDLREAFF
NA | NA | TRBJ2-1 | TRBV7-9 | TGTGCCAGCAGCTCCGGGATCCACAATGAGCAGTTCTTC | CASSSGIHNEQFF
NA | NA | TRBJ1-2 | TRBV18 | TGTGCCAGCGTTGAACAGCGATCTAACTATGGCTACACCTTC | CASVEQRSNYGYTF
NA | TRBD1 | TRBJ2-7 | TRBV7-2 | TGTGCCAGCAGCACACGGACAGGGGAGGGACCGTACTTC | CASSTRTGEGPYF
NA | NA | TRBJ2-7 | TRBV20-1 | TGCAGTGCCGGACTGTTCTCCGAGAGCGGGCAGTACTTC | CSAGLFSESGQYF
NA | NA | TRBJ1-2 | TRBV30 | TGTGCCTGGGCGGGTATATATGGCTACACCTTC | CAWAGIYGYTF
NA | TRBD2 | TRBJ2-1 | TRBV7-2 | TGTGCCAGCAGCTTAAGCGGGGCCAATTACAATGAGCAGTTCTTC | CASSLSGANYNEQFF
NA | NA | TRBJ1-2 | TRBV28 | TGTGCCAGCACCGCACAGGTACACGGCTACACCTTC | CASTAQVHGYTF
NA | TRBD1 | TRBJ1-2 | TRBV27 | TGTGCCAGCAGTACCGGACAGGGCCGGGGCTACACCTTC | CASSTGQGRGYTF
NA | NA | TRBJ2-1 | TRBV24-1 | TGTGCCACCAGTGATTTCGGGTACAATGAGCAGTTCTTC | CATSDFGYNEQFF
NA | TRBD1 | TRBJ1-6 | TRBV18 | TGTGCCAGCTCACCCGAACAGGGGGGTCCTATTTCACCCCTCCACTTT | CASSPEQGGPISPLHF
NA | NA | TRBJ2-5 | TRBV4-1 | TGCGCCAGCAGCCAAGAATCCAGATACCAAGAGACCCAGTACTTC | CASSQESRYQETQYF